This is a list of T cell receptor beta chains from one sample in a study of blood T cell repertoires in COVID-19. Sequencing used immunoSEQ multiplex PCR; TCRdb keeps in-frame clones, though not all of them. The sample contains 150,000 to 200,000 clones, approximately 90% of which appear only once. Sequencing was done on a sample of peripheral blood. Receptors originate from a man aged 25 to 40 with COVID-19, enrolled during active disease. The CDR3 runs from the conserved cysteine through the conserved F or W. Each record gives: CDR3 DNA, CDR3 protein, J gene, clone size, V gene, D gene. The D gene is left open where the match is weak. Where a row states a size, it is once, few, many or the class of an expanded clone; other rows omit it.

TGTGCCAGCAGCGTAGGGGGCCCAGGAAACACCATATATTTT CASSVGGPGNTIYF TRBJ1-3 once TRBV9 -
TGTGCCACCAGCAGAGCCAGGGAGGGCAATCAGCCCCAGCATTTT CATSRAREGNQPQHF TRBJ1-5 - TRBV15 -
TGTGCCAGCAGATCCCGGGAGAAAAATACGCAGTATTTT CASRSREKNTQYF TRBJ2-3 - TRBV2 -
TGTGCCAGCAGCGTCGGGCTAGCGGGAGGAATGAATACGCAGTATTTT CASSVGLAGGMNTQYF TRBJ2-3 - TRBV7-8 TRBD2
TGTGCCAGCAACAGGGGGTATAATAATTCACCCCTCCACTTT CASNRGYNNSPLHF TRBJ1-6 - TRBV7-6 TRBD1
TGTGCCACCAGTGATTTCCAGCGGGAGAGGACAGATACGCAGTATTTT CATSDFQRERTDTQYF TRBJ2-3 - TRBV24-1 TRBD2
TGTGCCAGCAGCCAAGACCCCACTGGACAGGTTGAAGCTTTCTTT CASSQDPTGQVEAFF TRBJ1-1 once TRBV3-1/TRBV3-2 TRBD1
TGTGCCAGCAGTTACTCAGCGGCCACGGAGACCCAGTACTTC CASSYSAATETQYF TRBJ2-5 - TRBV6-5 -
TGTGCCACCAGCAGAGATCCTGGGACTAGCGGGAGGTATGAGCAGTTCTTC CATSRDPGTSGRYEQFF TRBJ2-1 - TRBV15 TRBD2
TGTGCCAGCAGCTGGGGTGGGGCCAGCAATCAGCCCCAGCATTTT CASSWGGASNQPQHF TRBJ1-5 - TRBV27 -
TGCGCCAGCAGCTATGGCTTTTCGACTAGCGGGGCCTCCGGGGAGCTGTTTTTT CASSYGFSTSGASGELFF TRBJ2-2 - TRBV4-1 TRBD2
TGTGCCAGCAGCGCCCAGGGCAGAGCCTACGAGCAGTACTTC CASSAQGRAYEQYF TRBJ2-7 - TRBV9 -
TGCGCCAGCAGCCAAATACTCCGGGGTGAGGGTGAGCAGTTCTTC CASSQILRGEGEQFF TRBJ2-1 - TRBV4-3 -
TGTGCCAGCAGCAGACAGGGCCTTTCCTACGAGCAGTACTTC CASSRQGLSYEQYF TRBJ2-7 - TRBV5-4 TRBD1
TGTGCCAGCAGCCCAGATGGGAGGGCTCATGGCTACACCTTC CASSPDGRAHGYTF TRBJ1-2 - TRBV9 -
TGCAGCGGTCACAGGGGGGGTAGCACTGAAGCTTTCTTT CSGHRGGSTEAFF TRBJ1-1 - TRBV29-1 TRBD1
TGTGCCAGCAGCCCGGGAGGGGGAAAACTGTTTTTT CASSPGGGKLFF TRBJ1-4 - TRBV5-4 -
TGTGCCAGCAGGTACCTAGCGGGGGGGCGGACAGATACGCAGTATTTT CASRYLAGGRTDTQYF TRBJ2-3 few TRBV7-3 TRBD2
TGTGCCAGCAGCCAAGATCGGGGGGAGGGTAATTCACCCCTCCACTTT CASSQDRGEGNSPLHF TRBJ1-6 - TRBV4-2 -
TGCGCCAGCAGCCAAGAAGTATCTAGGTCAAAAAACATTCAGTACTTC CASSQEVSRSKNIQYF TRBJ2-4 - TRBV4-1 -
TGTGCCGGGGGGGAAGCCATGAACACTGAAGCTTTCTTT CAGGEAMNTEAFF TRBJ1-1 once TRBV6-6 -
TGTGCCAGCAGCTCAAGTGACAGGGACGGTGAGCAGTTCTTC CASSSSDRDGEQFF TRBJ2-1 - TRBV11-2 TRBD1
TGTGCCAGCTCCTGGCGGGGGGTACAGGGCTACACCTTC CASSWRGVQGYTF TRBJ1-2 - TRBV4-2 -
TGTGCCAGCAGTTACGGGGCGGTTTGGTCGTACTTC CASSYGAVWSYF TRBJ2-7 - TRBV6-2/TRBV6-3 -
TGTGCCAGCAGTAGACAGGGGATGTACGAGCAGTACTTC CASSRQGMYEQYF TRBJ2-7 - TRBV6-5 TRBD1
TGTGCCAGCAGCCGAGTGGGACAGCTGTCCGTCTACGAGCAGTACTTC CASSRVGQLSVYEQYF TRBJ2-7 once TRBV5-4 TRBD1
TGTGCCAGCAGACTTTCTAACAATCAGCCCCAGCATTTT CASRLSNNQPQHF TRBJ1-5 - TRBV12-3/TRBV12-4 -
TGTGCCAGCACCCCGGACAGGGGCGCAAACACTGAAGCTTTCTTT CASTPDRGANTEAFF TRBJ1-1 - TRBV6-6 TRBD1
TGCGCCAGCAGCTTGGGGCCGGGGGGCTCTGGAAACACCATATATTTT CASSLGPGGSGNTIYF TRBJ1-3 - TRBV5-1 -
TGTGCCAGCAGTTACTCGGAGCGAACTAATGAAAAACTGTTTTTT CASSYSERTNEKLFF TRBJ1-4 - TRBV6-5 -
TGTGCCAGCAGCCCCCAGGTTAGCACTGAAGCTTTCTTT CASSPQVSTEAFF TRBJ1-1 - TRBV7-9 -
TGTGCCAGCAGCCAACCTCTGTACCCGGGACAGGGGAGTATCTCTGGAAACACCATATATTTT CASSQPLYPGQGSISGNTIYF TRBJ1-3 - TRBV4-2 TRBD1
TGTGCCAGCAGCTTACATGCCGGGGAGCTGTTTTTT CASSLHAGELFF TRBJ2-2 - TRBV11-3 -
TGTGCCAGCAGTTACGGGATTGGGGAGGTCTACAATGAGCAGTTCTTC CASSYGIGEVYNEQFF TRBJ2-1 - TRBV6-5 -
TGTGCCTGGAGTAGGCCAACCCCGGGGTCCGCTGGGGCCAACGTCCTGACTTTC CAWSRPTPGSAGANVLTF TRBJ2-6 - TRBV30 -
TGTGCCAGCACACGAAAACCAGGGGGGACTGAAGCTTTCTTT CASTRKPGGTEAFF TRBJ1-1 - TRBV7-2 TRBD1
TGTGCCAGCAGCGTAGACAGGAATACCTACGAGCAGTACTTC CASSVDRNTYEQYF TRBJ2-7 - TRBV9 -
TGTGCCAGCAGCTTGGTTTCGACAGGGTCCAATGAGCAGTTCTTC CASSLVSTGSNEQFF TRBJ2-1 - TRBV5-4 TRBD1
TGTGCCAGCAGTGTCCGCAAGACGGGGGTAGGAGAGACCCAGTACTTC CASSVRKTGVGETQYF TRBJ2-5 - TRBV25-1 -
TGTGCCAGCAGTTTAAGCCCCCCGGGACAGGGGAGCTACGAGCAGTACTTC CASSLSPPGQGSYEQYF TRBJ2-7 - TRBV27 TRBD1
TGTGCCATCGACAGCCCTACCTACGAGCAGTACTTC CAIDSPTYEQYF TRBJ2-7 - TRBV2 -
TGTGCCAGCAGCTTGATCACGACAGGGGGGTTTTGGGATAGCAATCAGCCCCAGCATTTT CASSLITTGGFWDSNQPQHF TRBJ1-5 - TRBV5-8 TRBD1
TGCACCAGCAGCCAAGAGGCTAGCGGGCCGACGAACACCGGGGAGCTGTTTTTT CTSSQEASGPTNTGELFF TRBJ2-2 - TRBV1 -
TGTGCCAGCAGCCAACATTTCATCAGGGGGCGAATCCTAAATTCACCCCTCCACTTT CASSQHFIRGRILNSPLHF TRBJ1-6 - TRBV5-6 TRBD1
TGTGCCATCAGGGGGCCAAAACAGGGGTCGGGGTTTACCTACAATGAGCAGTTCTTC CAIRGPKQGSGFTYNEQFF TRBJ2-1 - TRBV10-3 TRBD1
TGCGCCAGCAGCCAGGTGACAGACCCGGCTTACGAGCAGTACTTC CASSQVTDPAYEQYF TRBJ2-7 - TRBV4-1 -
TGTGCCAGCAGCCTTAATGAAAAACTGTTTTTT CASSLNEKLFF TRBJ1-4 - TRBV2 -
TGTGCCAGCAGCTACTCGTACAGCTCACCCCTCCACTTT CASSYSYSSPLHF TRBJ1-6 - TRBV6-5 -
TGCGCCAGCAGCCAAGGGTCGGCGGCCAGTCGAGGAAACACCATATATTTT CASSQGSAASRGNTIYF TRBJ1-3 many TRBV4-3 -
TGTGCCAGTAGTGCCCAACTCGGGTCCAATCAGCCCCAGCATTTT CASSAQLGSNQPQHF TRBJ1-5 once TRBV19 -
TGTGCCAGCTCCGAGGTGGAACGTGGAAACACCATATATTTT CASSEVERGNTIYF TRBJ1-3 - TRBV18 -
TGTGCCAGCAGTCCCGGGACAGGAAATCTATCACCCCTCCACTTT CASSPGTGNLSPLHF TRBJ1-6 - TRBV6-1 TRBD1
TGTGCCACCAGTGATACCCAAACTAGTTTATCCAATGAGCAGTTCTTC CATSDTQTSLSNEQFF TRBJ2-1 - TRBV24-1 -
TGTGCCAGCAGTGAAATCCAGGGAATGTGGACTGAAGCTTTCTTT CASSEIQGMWTEAFF TRBJ1-1 - TRBV6-1 -
TGTGCTAGTGGTTACGGCCGGACAGGGGAAATCACTGAAGCTTTCTTT CASGYGRTGEITEAFF TRBJ1-1 - TRBV12-5 TRBD1
TGTGCCAGCAGTTTAGCAGGGATAGGGCCCTACAATGAGCAGTTCTTC CASSLAGIGPYNEQFF TRBJ2-1 once TRBV27 -
TGTGCCAGCTCTGACCCCGGGACAGGGTTAGGCAATCAGCCCCAGCATTTT CASSDPGTGLGNQPQHF TRBJ1-5 - TRBV18 TRBD1
TGTGCCAGCAGTTTTCCCGGCAGGGCGAATTCACCCCTCCACTTT CASSFPGRANSPLHF TRBJ1-6 - TRBV28 -